The T cell receptor (beta chain) under discussion was sequenced for a study of human T cells and chemical hapten exposure. About the research overall: Small differences in pooled library volume mainly drove the variation in TCR yields per sample.

Time point meaning: patch test 1, 2 weeks after DPC sensitization. The treatment was: therapeutic diphenylcyclopropenone sensitization with weekly scalp DPC. Investigators collected blood before applying each patch test. V gave up 5 bases and J gave up 0 bases, with 15 bases separating them. Germline V gene sequence: CDR1 SQVTM, CDR2 ANQGSEA. The CDR3 loop spans 15 amino acids. In the original analysis: Per sample, the median was around 100,000 TCRs, with values from roughly 25,000 to 750,000. MiXCR, applied by TCRdb to the RACE reads, yields one record per CDR3 protein. The V and J calls and clone size are TCRdb's, not the authors'. Counted here are roughly 180,000 distinct CDR3 sequences, approximately 14% occurring once; the ten biggest clones make up 1.7%.

This receptor was identified in a woman aged 30 to 39 with alopecia areata. Some clones in this sample may be carry-over from other donors' samples. The source was whole blood, collected in connection with sensitization to the hapten diphenylcyclopropenone (DPC). The V gene is TRBV29-1, the J gene TRBJ2-3, with D possibly being TRBD2 (5 bases). CDR3 region: CSVRYLSGSTDTQYF. CDR3 nucleotides: TGCAGCGTTCGCTACCTGAGCGGAAGCACAGATACGCAGTATTTT.